This T cell receptor beta chain was captured in a study of T cells in Graves' hyperthyroidism and ophthalmopathy. The CDR3 runs to 15 residues. Trimming removed 8 bases at V and 3 bases at J, with 16 bases between. Per the germline V gene, CDR1 is WNHNN and CDR2 is SYGVQD (reference sequence). This clonotype turned up a few times. Its specificity is unknown. Study observations and caveats: The model anticipated ophthalmopathy a median around six months pre-onset.

From RNA transcripts, TCR beta CDR3 regions were amplified. The HTBI primer set was used in a first-round RT-PCR of the TCR CDR3. Using its own MiXCR run on the multiplex PCR reads, TCRdb lists one record per CDR3 protein. The sample contains over 700,000 distinct CDR3 sequences, just over 35% of which appear only once. The sequenced sample was blood. V is TRBV10-1 and J is TRBJ2-2; D tentatively reads TRBD1 or TRBD2 (7 bases each). The TCR originated in a woman aged 40 to 50 with Graves' hyperthyroidism. DNA of the CDR3: TGCGCCAGCGCCAGGGGGGGCTCGGACACCGGGGAGCTGTTTTTT. This gives the protein CASARGGSDTGELFF.